The subject of this entry is one T cell receptor beta chain. Clones were sequenced by immunoSEQ multiplex PCR, and TCRdb holds only the in-frame ones, with some missing. Of approximately 120,000 clones in the sample, about nine tenths were seen once. These data are taken from a study of T cell responses to AZD1222 COVID-19 vaccine. Looked up from germline, CDR1 is SGHRS and CDR2 is YFSETQ. This CDR3 has 13 amino acids. V was shortened by 0 bases and J by 4 bases, with 8 bases between the two germline ends. The rearrangement links TRBV5-1 to TRBJ2-7, with D unresolved. The sample in question was peripheral blood, obtained 28 days after the second AZD1222 dose. This receptor was identified in an adult who received the AZD1222 COVID-19 vaccine. The CDR3 spells CASSLEQTYEQYF. As DNA, the CDR3 is TGCGCCAGCAGCTTGGAACAGACATACGAGCAGTACTTC.